These T cell receptor beta chains were read from a single sample in a study of T cells in Graves' hyperthyroidism and ophthalmopathy. Each CDR3 protein gets one entry after TCRdb re-called the multiplex PCR reads with MiXCR. The sample has roughly 500,000 distinct CDR3 sequences, approximately 25% seen once. Source material: blood. These receptors came from a woman younger than 45 with Graves' ophthalmopathy. Both conserved end residues are part of each CDR3. D genes are given only for firm matches. Rows may omit the clone size; those that give it use once, few, many or a size class.

d_call: TRBD2; clone_size: -; j_call: TRBJ2-7; v_call: TRBV11-1; cdr3_nt: TGTGCCAGCAGCTCGGGACTAGCGGGACAATCTCTGGGCGAGCAGTACTTC; cdr3_aa: CASSSGLAGQSLGEQYF
d_call: -; clone_size: -; j_call: TRBJ2-5; v_call: TRBV7-8; cdr3_nt: TGTGCCAGCAGCTTATTCAGAGGTTCTGAGGAGACCCAGTACTTC; cdr3_aa: CASSLFRGSEETQYF
d_call: -; clone_size: many; j_call: TRBJ1-2; v_call: TRBV27; cdr3_nt: TGTGCCAGCAGCTTAGGGCCCCCAGCTTACTATGGCTACACCTTC; cdr3_aa: CASSLGPPAYYGYTF
d_call: -; clone_size: -; j_call: TRBJ1-5; v_call: TRBV7-9; cdr3_nt: TGTGTCAGCAGCTCAGGAGGGGATCAGCCCCAGCATTTT; cdr3_aa: CVSSSGGDQPQHF
d_call: -; clone_size: many; j_call: TRBJ2-2; v_call: TRBV7-2; cdr3_nt: TGTGCCAGCAGCTTAGGGGGGCGCGACCGGGAGCTGTTTTTT; cdr3_aa: CASSLGGRDRELFF
d_call: TRBD1; clone_size: many; j_call: TRBJ2-2; v_call: TRBV6-5; cdr3_nt: TGTGCCAGCAGCAGGACAGGGCCGAACACCGGGGAGCTGTTTTTT; cdr3_aa: CASSRTGPNTGELFF
d_call: -; clone_size: many; j_call: TRBJ1-2; v_call: TRBV14; cdr3_nt: TGTGCCAGCAGCCAAGTAACTAACTATGGCTACACCTTC; cdr3_aa: CASSQVTNYGYTF
d_call: -; clone_size: -; j_call: TRBJ2-2; v_call: TRBV4-1; cdr3_nt: TGCGCCAGCAGGCGACCGGGGCAGGGGCGCCCCGGGGAGCTGTTTTTT; cdr3_aa: CASRRPGQGRPGELFF
d_call: -; clone_size: -; j_call: TRBJ1-1; v_call: TRBV11-3; cdr3_nt: TGTGCCAGCGGTAGGCTGGGGGAAGCTTTCTTT; cdr3_aa: CASGRLGEAFF
d_call: -; clone_size: many; j_call: TRBJ2-7; v_call: TRBV28; cdr3_nt: TGTGCCAGCAGTTCACCTATAACGGGGGTTAATTCCTACGAGCAGTACTTC; cdr3_aa: CASSSPITGVNSYEQYF
d_call: TRBD2; clone_size: once; j_call: TRBJ2-2; v_call: TRBV29-1; cdr3_nt: TGCAGCGTTGATGCGGGAGGATTGAACACCGGGGAGCTGTTTTTT; cdr3_aa: CSVDAGGLNTGELFF
d_call: -; clone_size: many; j_call: TRBJ1-2; v_call: TRBV30; cdr3_nt: TGTGCCTGGAGAAACCGCCGAAACTATGGCTACACCTTC; cdr3_aa: CAWRNRRNYGYTF
d_call: -; clone_size: many; j_call: TRBJ1-5; v_call: TRBV2; cdr3_nt: TGTGCCACTTCCACCGGGAATCAGCCCCAGCATTTT; cdr3_aa: CATSTGNQPQHF
d_call: -; clone_size: many; j_call: TRBJ1-3; v_call: TRBV6-4; cdr3_nt: TGTGCCAGCGGGGCCCGGACAGTCTCTTACTCTGGAAACACCATATATTTT; cdr3_aa: CASGARTVSYSGNTIYF
d_call: -; clone_size: many; j_call: TRBJ1-1; v_call: TRBV29-1; cdr3_nt: TGCAGCGCCCAGGGAGTAGGGGACACTGAAGCTTTCTTT; cdr3_aa: CSAQGVGDTEAFF
d_call: TRBD1; clone_size: many; j_call: TRBJ1-2; v_call: TRBV5-1; cdr3_nt: TGCGCCAGCAGCAGGACAGGGGAAAACTATGGCTACACCTTC; cdr3_aa: CASSRTGENYGYTF
d_call: -; clone_size: many; j_call: TRBJ1-1; v_call: TRBV5-1; cdr3_nt: TGCGCCAGCAGCTTGGACCGCTACATGAACACTGAAGCTTTCTTT; cdr3_aa: CASSLDRYMNTEAFF
d_call: -; clone_size: many; j_call: TRBJ1-2; v_call: TRBV24-1; cdr3_nt: TGTGCCACCACCCGAACCGCCGGGAGGCCAGGCTACACCTTC; cdr3_aa: CATTRTAGRPGYTF
d_call: -; clone_size: -; j_call: TRBJ2-2; v_call: TRBV15; cdr3_nt: TGTGCCACCAGCTCCTTCGCAGGGGAGCTGTTTTTT; cdr3_aa: CATSSFAGELFF
d_call: -; clone_size: many; j_call: TRBJ1-2; v_call: TRBV12-3/TRBV12-4; cdr3_nt: TGTGCCAGCGCCAGGGGTGATGGCTACACCTTC; cdr3_aa: CASARGDGYTF
d_call: -; clone_size: -; j_call: TRBJ1-2; v_call: TRBV7-8; cdr3_nt: TGTGCCAGCAGCTTAGCGCCAACAGATGGCTACACCTTC; cdr3_aa: CASSLAPTDGYTF
d_call: -; clone_size: many; j_call: TRBJ2-4; v_call: TRBV6-2/TRBV6-3; cdr3_nt: TGTGCCAGCAGTTACTCGACTTCTCAGCAATGGAACATTCAGTACTTC; cdr3_aa: CASSYSTSQQWNIQYF